This entry is about one T cell receptor (beta chain). No antigen is known for it. This specimen belongs to a study of Ad26.COV2.S vaccination and SARS-CoV-2 variants. Study observations and caveats: Participants in the vaccine arm had higher spike-specific TCR breadth; placebo recipients had lower. Researchers reported similar non-spike TCR breadth in vaccine and placebo recipients. Substantial breadth was reportedly displayed by spike-specific CD8+ and CD4+ T cell responses after vaccination.

Indicated treatment: around 19 received Ad26.COV2.S at low or high dose, single or two shots; a few received placebo; per-sample allocation not given. Samples came from day 63 after the first vaccine or placebo injection. Vaccination employed an Ad26 vector expressing the Wuhan-strain SARS-CoV-2 spike. With 4 bases removed from V and 1 base from J, the gap between germline ends came to 14 bases. Per the germline V gene, CDR1 is SGHNT and CDR2 is YYREEE (reference sequence). There are 15 residues in the CDR3. This table comes from immunoSEQ multiplex PCR, and its TCRdb copy is limited to in-frame clones, with some not included. The repertoire holds about 350,000 clones, with around 89% as singletons.

The V call is TRBV5-4, the J call TRBJ1-1, with a weak D call TRBD1 (6 bases). The receptor was isolated from a person aged 18-60 years who received the Ad26.COV2.S COVID-19 vaccine or a placebo. This sample comprised peripheral blood, obtained in a trial of Ad26.COV2.S vaccine versus placebo. The CDR3 spells CASSGGGRWNTEAFF. CDR3 bases: TGTGCCAGCAGCGGGGGGGGGCGATGGAACACTGAAGCTTTCTTT.